A single sample is the source of the 25 T cell receptor beta chains below, sequenced in a study of blood T cells in healthy people across ages. With a J-beta primer mix and a sample-barcoded 5' primer, a second PCR ran about 7 to 12 cycles. One entry per CDR3 protein, called by TCRdb with MiXCR from the 5' RACE reads. The table records about 1.4 million distinct CDR3 sequences, approximately 60% of them present only once. Sequences were obtained from blood. All receptors come from a man between 18 and 35 years old in good health.

V gene TRBV20-1 combines with J gene TRBJ2-7; possible D gene TRBD1, 5 bases. The CDR3 contains 13 residues. Germline V gene data show CDR1 as DFQATT and CDR2 as SNEGSKA (reference sequence). V shed 4 bases and J shed 4 bases, with 14 bases lying between them. CDR3 loop: CSAIPIRVYEQYF. As DNA, the CDR3 is TGCAGTGCTATCCCCATCAGGGTTTACGAGCAGTACTTC.

The V gene is TRBV29-1, the J gene TRBJ2-5; 8 nucleotides match TRBD1. V lost 6 bases, J lost 4 bases, and 10 bases stayed unmatched. CDR1 is SQVTM and CDR2 is ANQGSEA in the germline V gene. The CDR3 spans 14 residues. DNA for the CDR3: TGCAGCGTGAACAGGGGGACGACTGGAGAGACCCAGTACTTC. It is translated as CSVNRGTTGETQYF.

The chain combines TRBV4-2 with TRBJ2-2; D perhaps matches TRBD1 (6 bases). V dropped 4 bases and J dropped 0 bases, with 9 bases sitting between them. The CDR3 extends over 15 amino acids. Germline CDR1 reads LGHNA; CDR2 reads YNFKEQ. In nucleotides, the CDR3 is TGTGCCAGCAGCCCCTGGACAGCGAACACCGGGGAGCTGTTTTTT. It codes for CASSPWTANTGELFF.

The table lists this clonotype with a few counts. The chain links TRBV14 to TRBJ2-7; tentatively, D is TRBD1 (5 bases). The CDR3 extends over 14 amino acids. Trimming removed 1 base from V and 4 bases from J, with 11 bases in between. In germline, CDR1 is SGHDN, CDR2 FVKESK. The CDR3 reads CASSQVNRQYEQYF. In DNA form, the CDR3 reads TGTGCCAGCAGCCAAGTAAATAGACAGTACGAGCAGTACTTC.

The chain has TRBV7-2 and TRBJ1-6; tentatively, D is TRBD1 (6 bases). The germline V gene encodes CDR1 SGHTA and CDR2 FQGNSA. V lost 1 base to trimming and J lost 6 bases, with 22 bases between them. The CDR3 spans 19 residues. CDR3 amino acids: CASSLEGQEGAGANSPLHF. CDR3 coding DNA: TGTGCCAGCAGCTTAGAGGGGCAAGAAGGTGCAGGGGCTAATTCACCCCTCCACTTT.

This clonotype occurred a few times. The J gene is TRBJ2-3, the V gene TRBV7-9, with D hard to call. The V gene's germline CDR1 is SEHNR and CDR2 FQNEAQ (reference sequence). V was clipped by 5 bases and J by 2 bases, with 11 bases between them. This CDR3 is 14 amino acids long. The CDR3 region is CASSPDPNTDTQYF. CDR3 DNA sequence: TGTGCCAGCAGCCCGGACCCTAACACAGATACGCAGTATTTT. Based on the CDR3 plus reference TRBV7-9 and TRBJ2-3, the full variable domain is DTGVSQNPRHKITKRGQNVTFRCDPISEHNRLYWYRQTLGQGPEFLTYFQNEAQLEKSRLLSDRFSAERPKGSFSTLEIQRTEQGDSAMYLCASSPDPNTDTQYFGPGTRLTVL.

The chain recombines TRBV9 with TRBJ2-5; weak D call: TRBD1 (6 bases). The J call may be incorrect, as the DNA end agrees better with TRBJ2-7. The CDR3 is made up of 14 amino acids. CDR1 is SGDLS and CDR2 is YYNGEE in the germline V gene. CDR3 region: CASSAVAGAYEQYF. The CDR3 bases are TGTGCCAGCAGCGCTGTAGCAGGGGCCTACGAGCAGTACTTC.

The rearrangement joins TRBV10-3 to TRBJ2-1; D unresolved. Germline V gives CDR1 ENHRY, CDR2 SYGVKD. CDR3 size: 11 residues. Trimming stripped 4 bases from V and 7 bases from J, with 5 bases between. The CDR3 DNA follows: TGTGCCATCAGTGTCCTGAATGAGCAGTTCTTC. This sequence encodes CAISVLNEQFF.

There are a few counts of this clonotype. The chain is built from TRBV16 and TRBJ2-1; D not resolved. From germline, CDR1 is KGHSY and CDR2 FQNENV. This CDR3 is built from 13 residues. The V gene lost 4 bases and the J gene lost 8 bases, with 12 bases spanning the gap. CDR3 region: CASSLLRRDEQFF. In DNA, the CDR3 is TGTGCCAGCAGCCTCTTACGTCGGGATGAGCAGTTCTTC.

This clonotype has only a few counts. The V and J genes are TRBV5-1 and TRBJ2-2, with TRBD2 identical over 7 bases. Germline V gene sequence: CDR1 SGHRS, CDR2 YFSETQ. Trimming cost V 1 base and J 5 bases; bases outside gene matches: 8. The CDR3 runs 16 residues. The CDR3 region has the DNA TGCGCCAGCAGCTTGTACCCTAGCGGATTTACCGGGGAGCTGTTTTTT. This gives the protein CASSLYPSGFTGELFF.

The chain employs TRBV5-5 and TRBJ1-1; D not certain. CDR3 length: 13 residues. Trimming removed 0 bases at V and 10 bases at J, with 13 bases between. CDR1 is SGHKS, CDR2 YYEKEE, per germline (reference sequence). As DNA, the CDR3 is TGTGCCAGCAGCTTGGATTTACAGAAGATAGCTTTCTTT. Amino acids: CASSLDLQKIAFF.

This rearrangement joins TRBV12-3 or TRBV12-4 to TRBJ2-5; 10 nucleotides line up with TRBD2. V lost 4 bases to trimming and J lost 2 bases; unmatched junction nucleotides: 10. The CDR3 contains 17 residues. CDR3 bases: TGTGCCAGCAGTTCACGAAAACTAGCGGGGACACAAGAGACCCAGTACTTC. It codes for CASSSRKLAGTQETQYF.

The chain has TRBV2 and TRBJ2-7; D is unclear. This CDR3 contains 14 residues. The germline V and J ends were trimmed by 11 bases and 0 bases, with 17 bases remaining between them. Germline CDR1 reads SNHLY; CDR2 reads FYNNEI. The CDR3 spells CAGKDIQNSYEQYF. As DNA, the CDR3 is TGTGCCGGAAAGGATATACAAAACTCCTACGAGCAGTACTTC.

This chain links TRBV11-2 with TRBJ2-5, with 8 bases fitting TRBD1. The J call may be incorrect, as the DNA end agrees better with TRBJ2-7. This CDR3 spans 15 amino acids. The germline V gene has CDR1 SGHAT and CDR2 FQNNGV. CDR3 region: CASSPDRVNFYEQYF. The CDR3 bases are TGTGCCAGCAGCCCGGACAGGGTGAATTTCTACGAGCAGTACTTC.

The chain employs TRBV13 and TRBJ2-7; 9 positions match TRBD1. This CDR3 region has 16 residues. V was pared by 5 bases and J by 0 bases, with 8 bases of the junction left unmatched. Germline V gene data show CDR1 as PRHDT and CDR2 as FYEKMQ (reference sequence). CDR3 protein: CASSRGGQGSSYEQYF. CDR3 DNA sequence: TGTGCCAGCAGCAGGGGCGGACAGGGGAGCTCCTACGAGCAGTACTTC.

The gene calls are TRBV5-1 and TRBJ2-2; no clear D. The CDR3 consists of 14 residues. The ends were cut back, 3 bases at V and 1 base at J, with 7 bases in the middle. Per germline, CDR1 SGHRS and CDR2 YFSETQ. The CDR3 nucleotides are TGCGCCAGCAGCTCTACTCAGAACACCGGGGAGCTGTTTTTT. Its protein product is CASSSTQNTGELFF.

The rearrangement links TRBV20-1 to TRBJ2-7; 7 nucleotides agree with TRBD1. CDR3 length: 15 residues. V lost 0 bases to trimming and J lost 3 bases; unmatched junction nucleotides: 8. From germline, CDR1 is DFQATT and CDR2 SNEGSKA (reference sequence). CDR3 residues: CSARDLRDSYYEQYF. CDR3 bases: TGCAGTGCTAGAGATCTCCGGGACAGCTACTACGAGCAGTACTTC.

As for this clonotype: The junction and the germline gene differ at one end; a read error may be behind it. J is TRBJ2-7 and V is TRBV4-3, with 7 positions matching TRBD1. The CDR3 contains 14 residues. CDR1 is LGHNA and CDR2 is YSLEER in the germline V gene. This CDR3 is CPSSAEGAPYEQYF. Here the CDR3 DNA reads TGCCCCAGCAGTGCCGAGGGGGCCCCATACGAGCAGTACTTC.

This clonotype was observed many times. The chain joins TRBV20-1 to TRBJ2-4; unclear D gene. The germline V gene encodes CDR1 DFQATT and CDR2 SNEGSKA (reference sequence). The CDR3 contains 15 residues. V was clipped by 1 base and J by 0 bases, with 10 bases between them. CDR3 nucleotides: TGCAGTGCTAGAGTAAGGCGACTAGCCAAAAACATTCAGTACTTC. Protein: CSARVRRLAKNIQYF.

This clonotype was detected ten times or more. The rearrangement uses TRBV12-3 or TRBV12-4 and TRBJ2-3; the D call may be TRBD1 or TRBD2 (6 bases each). The CDR3 totals 14 residues. Deletions cut 3 bases from V and 8 bases from J, with 15 bases between. CDR3 nucleotide sequence: TGTGCCAGCAGTTTGACGGAAGGAGGGGGTACGCAGTATTTT. Its protein is CASSLTEGGGTQYF.

The CDR3 coding sequence is TGCGCCAGCAAAGCAGGGAACTATGGCTACACCTTC. Translated, it gives CASKAGNYGYTF. The V and J genes are TRBV10-2 and TRBJ1-2; a weak D match, TRBD1 (5 bases). V was clipped by 7 bases and J by 2 bases, with 8 bases between them. Germline V gives CDR1 WSHSY, CDR2 SAAADI. The CDR3 sequence is 12 residues long.

This sequence joins TRBV4-1 and TRBJ1-1; no clear D. This CDR3 has 15 residues. V was clipped by 4 bases and J by 0 bases, with 12 bases between them. Germline V CDR1 and CDR2: MGHRA, YSYEKL. As DNA, the CDR3 is TGCGCCAGCAGCCTCCGAATAGGAATGAACACTGAAGCTTTCTTT. It yields the protein CASSLRIGMNTEAFF.

This clonotype was seen only once. The gene calls are TRBV28 and TRBJ2-3; the D gene is possibly TRBD2 (5 bases). CDR1 is MDHEN and CDR2 is SYDVKM in the germline V gene. CDR3 length: 15 residues. V lost 3 bases, J lost 6 bases, and 16 bases lay in between. CDR3 DNA sequence: TGTGCCAGCAGTTTCCAAGATGGCGGGTACGATACGCAGTATTTT. Translation gives CASSFQDGGYDTQYF.

The chain uses TRBV5-1 and TRBJ1-1; D is unclear. Between the trimmed V and J ends, which lost 1 base and 6 bases, there was a span of 16 bases. The germline gives CDR1 SGHRS, CDR2 YFSETQ. CDR3 length: 15 amino acids. This CDR3 is CASSLRRGTTSEAFF. CDR3 coding DNA: TGCGCCAGCAGCTTGCGTCGGGGAACAACGTCTGAAGCTTTCTTT.

This sequence joins TRBV4-2 and TRBJ2-1; the D is unclear. The V end lost 0 bases, the J end lost 7 bases, and 16 bases lay between the germline ends. Germline loops: CDR1 LGHNA, CDR2 YNFKEQ. CDR3 length: 16 residues. CDR3 protein: CASSQEGNLLGNEQFF. For the CDR3, the DNA is TGTGCCAGCAGCCAAGAGGGGAACCTCCTTGGAAATGAGCAGTTCTTC.